This TCR beta chain was identified in a study of blood T cell repertoires in COVID-19 (dated by TCRdb to the early 2020s). Regarding the study in general: Collaborator samples came from the United States, Italy and Spain and covered acute and convalescent phases of COVID-19. HLA class I and class II types, where available, came from metadata supplied by the sample provider rather than from assay-based typing. The dataset comprised deeply sampled blood TCRbeta repertoires from subjects exposed to, actively infected with, or recovered from COVID-19. The sample metadata nearly always contained a de-identified subject ID, COVID-19 status, age in years and sex. The repertoires were made available in a free public database intended to serve as a resource for research on the immune response to SARS-CoV-2. Samples came from the ongoing ImmuneRACE study (first 160 participants) plus 1,254 subjects from 6 global collaborators. The prospective study material was composed of cDNA or gDNA derived from T cells, B-cell-depleted T cells, or PBMCs. Broad study findings and their caveats: Clinical and demographic metadata were provided uncurated, with the amount varying by source and participant.

Each collaborating institution followed its own protocols to collect whole blood in K2EDTA tubes. For TCRbeta analysis, collaborator samples were shipped as frozen whole blood, as isolated PBMCs, or as DNA extracted from either sample type. On this clone: Its antigen specificity is not known. No much larger clonotype is one base removed from it; base qualities were not supplied.

TCRbeta CDR3 regions were amplified from genomic DNA using the immunoSEQ Assay, a bias-controlled multiplex PCR. The published analysis was carried out like this. The number of nucleated cells in each sample was estimated by amplification of reference gene primers within the assay. To quantify the absolute abundance of each unique TCRbeta CDR3 rearrangement, sequence reads were collapsed and filtered. For each sample, productive Simpson clonality was calculated as the square root of Simpson's diversity index over productive rearrangements. Held by TCRdb, this immuneACCESS table contains in-frame sequences only and omits some clones. Under half of the omission traces to an unresolved V gene where checked; the cause of the rest is unknown. V and J calls and clone size are copied from that table; D and trimming were computed from the DNA. This sample is represented by some 150,000 clones; 75% to 85% of them were singletons. The ten largest account for 10% to 15% of the sample.

The sequenced material came from peripheral blood. The TCR sequence derives from a man aged 55 to 70 with active or convalescent COVID-19.

CDR3 loop: CASSFQGAGTEAFF. The sequenced DNA: TGTGCCAGCAGCTTTCAGGGGGCAGGCACTGAAGCTTTCTTT. The chain joins TRBV5-4 to TRBJ1-1; 8 junctional bases match TRBD1. CDR1 and CDR2 are drawn from the germline V gene (reference sequence): SGHNT, YYREEE. The CDR3, from cysteine to phenylalanine, totals 14 residues. The read is trimmed to its CDR3 DNA, 42 bases read in frame from base 1. At the junction V is shortened by 2 bases and J by 4 bases; bases outside the gene matches: 4.